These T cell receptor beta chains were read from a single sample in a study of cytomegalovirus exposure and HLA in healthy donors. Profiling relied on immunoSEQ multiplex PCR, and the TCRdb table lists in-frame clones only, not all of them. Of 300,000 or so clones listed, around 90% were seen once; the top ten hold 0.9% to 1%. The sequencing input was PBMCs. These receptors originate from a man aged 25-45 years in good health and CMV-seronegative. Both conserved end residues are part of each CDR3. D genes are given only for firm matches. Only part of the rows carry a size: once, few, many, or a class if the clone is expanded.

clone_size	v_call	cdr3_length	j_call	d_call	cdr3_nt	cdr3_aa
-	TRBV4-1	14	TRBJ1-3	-	TGCGCCAGCAGACCAGAAGACTCTGGAAACACCATATATTTT	CASRPEDSGNTIYF
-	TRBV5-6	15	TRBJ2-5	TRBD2	TGTGCCAGCAGCGCCGGGACTAGCGTGGTGCAGACCCAGTACTTC	CASSAGTSVVQTQYF
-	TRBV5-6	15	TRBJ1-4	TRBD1	TGTGCCAGCAGCCGACGGGGGACAGGACTTGAAAAACTGTTTTTT	CASSRRGTGLEKLFF
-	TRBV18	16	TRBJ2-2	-	TGTGCCAGCTCACCCGGACTGAGCGCGAACACCGGGGAGCTGTTTTTT	CASSPGLSANTGELFF
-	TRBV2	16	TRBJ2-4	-	TGTGCCAGCAGTGGGGTGGGGACTGTAACCAAAAACATTCAGTACTTC	CASSGVGTVTKNIQYF
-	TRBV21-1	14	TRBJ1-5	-	TGTGCCAGCACCTCGCAAAGGGGGAATCAGCCCCAGCATTTT	CASTSQRGNQPQHF
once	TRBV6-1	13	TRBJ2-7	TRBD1	TGTGCCAGCAGTAAAAACAGGGGGTACGAGCAGTACTTC	CASSKNRGYEQYF
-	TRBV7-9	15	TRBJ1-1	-	TGTGCCAGCAGCACCCGCGACAGCCGCGACACTGAAGCTTTCTTT	CASSTRDSRDTEAFF
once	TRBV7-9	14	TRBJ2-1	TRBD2	TGTGCCAGCAGCTTAGTCGGACTAGGGTTTGAGCAGTTCTTC	CASSLVGLGFEQFF
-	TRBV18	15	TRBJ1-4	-	TGTGCCAGCTCACCACCTCACAGGGCCAAGGAAAAACTGTTTTTT	CASSPPHRAKEKLFF